This T cell receptor (beta chain) was documented in a study of beta chain features in type 1 diabetes. Expressed TCRB transcripts were sequenced, since all the RNA that had been isolated was reverse transcribed. Method: immunoSEQ multiplex PCR; TCRdb's copy keeps in-frame clones and lacks some. The sample yields 300,000 to 450,000 clones, roughly 13% seen once. CDR3 length: 14 amino acids. Trimming removed 2 bases from V and 4 bases from J, with 11 bases in between. The germline CDR1 and CDR2 sequences are SGHTA and FQGNSA. Whole-study results and caveats: When Type 1 diabetes patients were examined, their TCRB CDR3s proved moderately but significantly shorter in all four CD4+ subsets.

In its sample, this clone was seen a few times. Its specificity is unknown. The specimen was naive CD4+ T cells from blood. The chain combines TRBV7-2 with TRBJ2-5; no reliable D call. This receptor was taken from a woman in her late teens or twenties with type 1 diabetes. CDR3 protein: CASSLRRSGETQYF. In nucleotides, the CDR3 is TGTGCCAGCAGCTTACGGCGATCAGGAGAGACCCAGTACTTC.